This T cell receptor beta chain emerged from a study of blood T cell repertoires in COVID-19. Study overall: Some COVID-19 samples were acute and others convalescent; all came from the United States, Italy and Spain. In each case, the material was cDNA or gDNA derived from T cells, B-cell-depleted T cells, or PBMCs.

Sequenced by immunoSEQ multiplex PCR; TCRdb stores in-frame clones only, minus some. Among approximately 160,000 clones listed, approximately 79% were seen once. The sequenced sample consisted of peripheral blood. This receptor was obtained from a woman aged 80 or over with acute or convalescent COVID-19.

This chain's CDR3 is CASSGGALPYSPLHF. Written as DNA, the CDR3 is TGTGCCAGCAGTGGGGGGGCGCTCCCATATTCACCCCTCCACTTT. The rearrangement joins TRBV27 to TRBJ1-6; D is perhaps TRBD1 (6 bases). The germline V and J ends were trimmed by 5 bases and 8 bases, with 16 bases remaining between them. The CDR3 runs 15 residues. CDR1 and CDR2 (germline): MNHEY, SMNVEV (reference sequence).